This entry is about one TCR beta chain. Antigen specificity is unknown. The data were taken from a study of OX40 agonist ivuxolimab in advanced cancers. TCRdb keeps only in-frame clones here, not all; method: immunoSEQ multiplex PCR. Counted here are about 38,000 clones, roughly 90% occurring once; the ten biggest clones make up 8% to 10%. The CDR3 covers 16 residues. The V gene lost 10 bases and the J gene lost 3 bases, with 22 bases spanning the gap. Germline assignment: CDR1 LNHDA and CDR2 SQIVND (reference sequence). Study conclusions and caveats: At 0.1 to 3.0 mg/kg and by week 6, CD4+ and CD8+ T cells in the blood had expanded clonally.

The TCR was taken from an adult with an advanced solid tumor such as melanoma, head and neck, liver or kidney cancer. This specimen was CD4+ or CD8+ T cells sorted from blood, taken in a trial of the OX40 agonist ivuxolimab. The chain employs TRBV19 and TRBJ1-5, with D possibly TRBD1 on 6 matching bases. The CDR3 here is CATKDLMRQDNQPQHF. CDR3 nucleotide sequence: TGTGCCACCAAGGATTTAATGAGACAGGACAATCAGCCCCAGCATTTT.